A selection of T cell receptor beta chains follows, all from one sample in a study of Graves' ophthalmopathy and Graves' hyperthyroidism. MiXCR, applied by TCRdb to the multiplex PCR reads, yields one record per CDR3 protein. The table has 600,000 to 650,000 distinct CDR3 sequences, about 24% seen once. The source material was peripheral blood. The source is a woman between 18 and 29 years old with stable Graves' hyperthyroidism. Some clones in this sample may be carry-over from other donors' samples. Both conserved end residues are part of each CDR3. Fields, in order: clone size, D gene, V gene, J gene, CDR3 protein, CDR3 DNA. The D gene is left open where the match is weak. The listing skips clone size in some rows; elsewhere it reads once, few, many or a size class.

many	TRBD1	TRBV6-1	TRBJ2-2	CASDRGNTGELFF	TGTGCCAGCGACAGGGGAAACACCGGGGAGCTGTTTTTT
NA	NA	TRBV11-2	TRBJ1-1	CASSLFQMRTEAFF	TGTGCCAGCAGCTTATTCCAAATGAGGACTGAAGCTTTCTTT
NA	NA	TRBV7-2	TRBJ2-7	CASSLAGTNSYEQYF	TGTGCCAGCAGCTTAGCCGGGACAAACTCCTACGAGCAGTACTTC
NA	TRBD2	TRBV6-1	TRBJ2-5	CASINSGGHTQYF	TGTGCCAGCATAAATAGCGGGGGTCATACGCAGTACTTC
many	TRBD2	TRBV12-3/TRBV12-4	TRBJ2-5	CASRQTSGGWETQYF	TGTGCCAGCAGGCAAACTAGCGGGGGATGGGAGACCCAGTACTTC
many	NA	TRBV14	TRBJ1-1	CASSQGLVEEAFF	TGTGCCAGCAGCCAAGGGTTGGTGGAGGAAGCTTTCTTT
NA	NA	TRBV28	TRBJ1-5	CASSYTGHLYQPQHF	TGTGCCAGCAGTTACACAGGACATCTCTATCAGCCGCAGCATTTT
many	TRBD1	TRBV12-3/TRBV12-4	TRBJ1-6	CASSPPLTGARGSPLHF	TGTGCCAGCAGTCCCCCCCTGACAGGGGCACGGGGCTCACCCCTCCACTTT
NA	TRBD2	TRBV27	TRBJ2-5	CASSSGTSGGNIETQYF	TGTGCCAGCAGCTCAGGGACTAGCGGGGGAAACATAGAGACCCAGTACTTC
NA	TRBD1	TRBV7-2	TRBJ1-5	CASAPTGGGQPQHF	TGTGCCAGCGCACCGACAGGGGGCGGTCAGCCCCAGCATTTT
many	NA	TRBV6-1	TRBJ2-7	CASKTGFEQYF	TGTGCCAGCAAAACAGGGTTCGAGCAGTACTTC
many	NA	TRBV12-3/TRBV12-4	TRBJ1-5	CASSLQSNQPQHF	TGTGCCAGCAGCCTACAGAGTAATCAGCCCCAGCATTTT
many	NA	TRBV7-2	TRBJ2-7	CASRGPEVQVYEQYF	TGTGCCAGCAGAGGCCCTGAGGTGCAGGTTTACGAGCAGTACTTC
NA	NA	TRBV12-3/TRBV12-4	TRBJ1-2	CASTTTANYGYTF	TGTGCCAGCACTACGACGGCGAACTATGGCTACACCTTC
NA	TRBD1	TRBV28	TRBJ2-2	CASAFRDRVIGELFF	TGTGCCAGCGCCTTCCGGGACAGGGTAATCGGGGAGCTGTTTTTT
NA	TRBD1	TRBV9	TRBJ1-2	CASSRRTGADLTF	TGTGCCAGCAGCAGGCGGACAGGGGCCGATCTCACCTTC
few	NA	TRBV7-9	TRBJ1-2	CASSLTARPTF	TGTGCCAGCAGCTTAACTGCACGGCCCACCTTC
NA	NA	TRBV15	TRBJ2-5	CATSRDTRGVGQETQYF	TGTGCCACCAGCAGAGATACAAGAGGGGTGGGACAAGAGACCCAGTACTTC
NA	NA	TRBV12-3/TRBV12-4	TRBJ2-7	CASSSGPGGTYEQYF	TGTGCCAGCAGTTCCGGCCCAGGCGGAACGTACGAGCAGTACTTC
many	NA	TRBV6-5	TRBJ1-5	CASSYSLGARGNQPQHF	TGTGCCAGCAGTTACTCGCTGGGGGCGCGAGGCAATCAGCCCCAGCATTTT
many	NA	TRBV3-1	TRBJ1-6	CASSPTDKPPLHF	TGTGCCAGCAGCCCGACAGACAAACCACCCCTCCACTTT
many	NA	TRBV25-1	TRBJ1-5	CASRQGWVQPQHF	TGTGCCAGCAGGCAAGGGTGGGTCCAGCCCCAGCATTTT
NA	NA	TRBV18	TRBJ2-7	CASSPLPSYEQYF	TGTGCCAGCTCACCACTTCCCTCCTACGAGCAGTACTTC
NA	NA	TRBV6-1	TRBJ1-1	CASTTSYLNTEAFF	TGTGCCAGCACAACTTCATACCTGAACACTGAAGCTTTCTTT
many	NA	TRBV4-1	TRBJ1-2	CASSQDPGTNYGYTF	TGCGCCAGCAGCCAAGATCCAGGCACTAACTATGGCTACACCTTC
NA	TRBD1	TRBV15	TRBJ1-2	CATSRDRAYGYTF	TGTGCCACCAGCAGGGACAGGGCCTATGGCTACACCTTC
NA	NA	TRBV7-9	TRBJ2-7	CASLHEGTSYEQYF	TGTGCCAGTTTACACGAGGGCACCTCCTACGAGCAGTACTTC
many	NA	TRBV6-5	TRBJ1-1	CASSYSWGGAEAFF	TGTGCCAGCAGTTACTCTTGGGGGGGAGCTGAAGCTTTCTTT
many	NA	TRBV5-1	TRBJ1-1	CASSLEPRDTVWNTEAFF	TGCGCCAGCAGCTTGGAGCCCAGGGACACCGTATGGAACACTGAAGCTTTCTTT
many	TRBD1	TRBV6-5	TRBJ2-5	CASSYPRTGATQETQYF	TGTGCCAGCAGTTACCCACGGACAGGGGCTACCCAAGAGACCCAGTACTTC
many	NA	TRBV10-1	TRBJ1-2	CASILKADYGYTF	TGCGCCAGCATATTGAAGGCTGACTATGGCTACACCTTC
many	TRBD1	TRBV7-9	TRBJ2-7	CASSLLPGGEQYF	TGTGCCAGCAGCTTATTACCAGGGGGAGAGCAGTACTTC
NA	NA	TRBV3-1	TRBJ1-1	CASTPTRNTEASF	TGTGCCAGCACCCCTACCCGCAACACTGAAGCTTCCTTT
many	NA	TRBV2	TRBJ1-1	CASSDDTKTALDTEAFF	TGTGCCAGCAGTGACGACACAAAGACCGCTCTCGACACTGAAGCTTTCTTT
many	NA	TRBV2	TRBJ1-5	CASSEMGVHGQPQHF	TGTGCCAGCAGTGAAATGGGGGTGCACGGTCAGCCCCAGCATTTT
many	NA	TRBV20-1	TRBJ1-5	CSAFGFGQPQHF	TGCAGTGCGTTCGGGTTTGGGCAGCCCCAGCATTTT
many	NA	TRBV11-2	TRBJ1-2	CASSYGGQNNYGYTF	TGTGCCAGCAGTTATGGTGGACAAAACAATTATGGCTACACCTTC
many	TRBD1	TRBV6-5	TRBJ1-1	CASSYKAGGSTEAFF	TGTGCCAGCAGTTACAAGGCAGGGGGTAGCACTGAAGCTTTCTTT
NA	TRBD1	TRBV20-1	TRBJ2-7	CSVGQGLDEQYF	TGCAGTGTGGGACAGGGGCTTGACGAGCAGTACTTC
few	NA	TRBV18	TRBJ2-7	CASSPNPSGFEQYF	TGTGCCAGCTCACCAAACCCTTCAGGGTTCGAGCAGTACTTC
many	NA	TRBV6-5	TRBJ1-2	CASSYSTPVKNGYTF	TGTGCCAGCAGTTACTCGACCCCGGTGAAGAATGGCTACACCTTC
NA	TRBD2	TRBV6-5	TRBJ2-2	CASSYSSGATGELFF	TGTGCCAGCAGTTACTCTAGCGGGGCCACCGGGGAGCTGTTTTTT
many	TRBD1	TRBV2	TRBJ2-7	CASRPGQGLEQYF	TGTGCCAGCAGGCCGGGACAGGGCCTCGAGCAGTACTTC
few	TRBD1	TRBV29-1	TRBJ2-2	CSVEVGTVNTGELFF	TGCAGCGTTGAAGTCGGGACAGTGAACACCGGGGAGCTGTTTTTT
many	NA	TRBV11-2	TRBJ1-1	CASSLVGGAMAEAFF	TGTGCCAGCAGCTTAGTAGGAGGGGCGATGGCTGAAGCTTTCTTT
many	NA	TRBV6-5	TRBJ2-5	CASSYSGGQTQYF	TGTGCCAGCAGTTACTCCGGGGGACAGACCCAGTACTTC
many	NA	TRBV29-1	TRBJ2-7	CSVSARPDTSYEQYF	TGCAGCGTCTCAGCCCGTCCAGACACCTCCTACGAGCAGTACTTC
NA	NA	TRBV6-5	TRBJ2-7	CASSHSPGPNSYEQYF	TGTGCCAGCAGCCACTCCCCCGGGCCTAACTCCTACGAGCAGTACTTC
NA	NA	TRBV6-5	TRBJ1-2	CASSYEFQGLLGYTF	TGTGCCAGCAGTTACGAGTTTCAGGGGCTTCTTGGCTACACCTTC
NA	TRBD2	TRBV6-1	TRBJ2-7	CASRTSGYYEQYF	TGTGCCAGCAGAACTAGCGGGTACTACGAGCAGTACTTC
many	NA	TRBV6-1	TRBJ2-4	CASRNDVAKNIQYF	TGTGCCAGTCGGAATGATGTAGCCAAAAACATTCAGTACTTC
NA	NA	TRBV6-5	TRBJ2-2	CASSWGRNTGELFF	TGTGCCAGCAGTTGGGGTCGGAACACCGGGGAGCTGTTTTTT
many	TRBD2	TRBV7-2	TRBJ2-5	CASSWTSGYQETQYF	TGTGCCAGCAGCTGGACTAGCGGGTACCAAGAGACCCAGTACTTC
many	NA	TRBV6-5	TRBJ2-7	CASSYSQQTYEQYF	TGTGCCAGCAGTTACTCCCAGCAGACCTACGAGCAGTACTTC
many	NA	TRBV2	TRBJ2-2	CASSEGLLNTGELFF	TGTGCCAGCAGTGAAGGGCTCCTGAACACCGGGGAGCTGTTTTTT
few	NA	TRBV12-3/TRBV12-4	TRBJ1-1	CASSFLPQFEAFF	TGTGCCAGCAGTTTTCTCCCGCAGTTTGAAGCTTTCTTT
many	TRBD2	TRBV7-6	TRBJ2-2	CASAGLASAGELFF	TGTGCCAGCGCAGGACTAGCTAGCGCCGGGGAGCTGTTTTTT
many	TRBD1	TRBV2	TRBJ2-7	CASSTDRGSTYEQYF	TGTGCCAGCAGTACCGACAGGGGGTCTACCTACGAGCAGTACTTC